The source of this T cell receptor (beta chain) is a study of T cell responses to AZD1222 COVID-19 vaccine. Study conclusions and caveats: Baseline seropositivity occurred in only six AZD1222 recipients. A mostly white British donor set with more females was recruited, and clonal diversity was possibly underestimated. The reported proportion of spike-specific TCRs targeting unmutated variant regions was nearly half.

Note on this clone: Its specificity is not known.

The data were produced by immunoSEQ multiplex PCR, yet TCRdb's version contains in-frame clones alone and is incomplete. The sample records about 96,000 clones, around 90% being singletons. This specimen was peripheral blood, taken on day 0 of MenACWY control vaccination. This TCR came from an adult in good health.

In nucleotides, the CDR3 is TGTGCCAGCAGCCCGGGACAGCAAGAGACCCAGTACTTC. Translating it yields CASSPGQQETQYF. The genes are TRBV12-3 or TRBV12-4 and TRBJ2-5; 7 positions agree with TRBD1. V lost 6 bases, J lost 2 bases, and 3 bases stayed unmatched. The CDR3 totals 13 residues.